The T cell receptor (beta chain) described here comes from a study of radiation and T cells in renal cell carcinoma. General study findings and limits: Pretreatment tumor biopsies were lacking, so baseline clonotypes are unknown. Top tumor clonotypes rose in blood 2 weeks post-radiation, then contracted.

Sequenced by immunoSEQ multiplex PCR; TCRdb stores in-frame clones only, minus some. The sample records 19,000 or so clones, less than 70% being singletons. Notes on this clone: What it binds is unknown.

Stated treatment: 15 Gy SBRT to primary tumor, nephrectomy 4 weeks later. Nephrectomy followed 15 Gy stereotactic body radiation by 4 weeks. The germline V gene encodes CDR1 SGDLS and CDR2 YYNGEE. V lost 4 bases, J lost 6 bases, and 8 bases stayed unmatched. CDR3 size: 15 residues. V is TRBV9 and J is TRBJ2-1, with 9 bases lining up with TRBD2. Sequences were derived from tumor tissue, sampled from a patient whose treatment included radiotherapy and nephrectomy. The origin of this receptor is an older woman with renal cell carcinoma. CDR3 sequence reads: CASSPAGGGGNEQFF. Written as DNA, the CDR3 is TGTGCCAGCAGCCCCGCGGGCGGGGGGGGCAATGAGCAGTTCTTC.